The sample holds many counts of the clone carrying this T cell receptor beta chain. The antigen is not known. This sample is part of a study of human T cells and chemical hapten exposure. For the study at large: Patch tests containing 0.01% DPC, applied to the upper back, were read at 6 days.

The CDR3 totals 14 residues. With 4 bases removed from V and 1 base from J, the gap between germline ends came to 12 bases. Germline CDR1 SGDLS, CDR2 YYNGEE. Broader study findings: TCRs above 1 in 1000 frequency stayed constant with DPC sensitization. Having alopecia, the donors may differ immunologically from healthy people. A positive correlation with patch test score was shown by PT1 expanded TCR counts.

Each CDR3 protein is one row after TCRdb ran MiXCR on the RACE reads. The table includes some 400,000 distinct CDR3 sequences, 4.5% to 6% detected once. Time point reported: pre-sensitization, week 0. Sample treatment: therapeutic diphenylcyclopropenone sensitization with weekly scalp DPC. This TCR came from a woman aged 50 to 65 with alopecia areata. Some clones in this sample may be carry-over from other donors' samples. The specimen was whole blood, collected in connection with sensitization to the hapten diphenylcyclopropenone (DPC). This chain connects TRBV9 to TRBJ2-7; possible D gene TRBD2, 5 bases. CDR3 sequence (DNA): TGTGCCAGCAGCCCGAGGACTGATTCCTACGAGCAGTACTTC. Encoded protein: CASSPRTDSYEQYF. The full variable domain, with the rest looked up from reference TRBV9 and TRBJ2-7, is DSGVTQTPKHLITATGQRVTLRCSPRSGDLSVYWYQQSLDQGLQFLIQYYNGEERAKGNILERFSAQQFPDLHSELNLSSLELGDSALYFCASSPRTDSYEQYFGPGTRLTVT.